The rows below give T cell receptor beta chains drawn from one sample of a study of beta chain features in type 1 diabetes. The table came from immunoSEQ multiplex PCR; TCRdb's copy has only in-frame clones and leaves some out. The sample has more than 8,000 clones, approximately 80% seen once. Input material: Tregs from blood. These receptors were collected from a woman in her late teens or twenties in good health. Both conserved end residues are part of each CDR3. D genes are given only for firm matches. Not every row has a clone size; where given, it reads once, few, many or a size class.

v_call	clone_size	d_call	j_call	cdr3_aa	cdr3_nt
TRBV5-7	NA	NA	TRBJ1-1	CASSLNNGATALNTEAFF	TGTGCCAGCAGCTTGAATAATGGCGCGACAGCCCTTAACACTGAAGCTTTCTTT
TRBV28	once	TRBD2	TRBJ2-1	CASSPSPGTSVYNEQFF	TGTGCCAGCAGCCCCTCTCCCGGGACTAGCGTCTACAATGAGCAGTTCTTC
TRBV28	NA	TRBD1	TRBJ1-2	CASSSGTGNYGYTF	TGTGCCAGCAGTTCGGGGACAGGGAACTATGGCTACACCTTC
TRBV7-8	NA	NA	TRBJ2-1	CASSFSGFEQFF	TGTGCCAGCAGCTTCTCCGGGTTTGAGCAGTTCTTC
TRBV18	NA	NA	TRBJ2-1	CASSSLQGGPLNEQFF	TGTGCCAGCTCATCGCTACAGGGGGGGCCTCTCAATGAGCAGTTCTTC
TRBV2	NA	NA	TRBJ1-5	CASSGDGHNQPQHF	TGTGCCAGCAGTGGCGATGGGCACAATCAGCCCCAGCATTTT
TRBV25-1	NA	NA	TRBJ1-5	CASRLPGSRVNQPQHF	TGTGCCAGCAGATTGCCCGGGAGCAGGGTCAATCAGCCCCAGCATTTT
TRBV19	NA	NA	TRBJ2-2	CASGQVLTGELFF	TGTGCCAGTGGCCAGGTCTTAACCGGGGAGCTGTTTTTT
TRBV27	NA	TRBD2	TRBJ2-7	CASSFGLGYEQYF	TGTGCCAGCAGTTTTGGACTAGGCTACGAGCAGTACTTC
TRBV5-5	NA	NA	TRBJ2-7	CASSPTIDRSSYEQYF	TGTGCCAGCAGCCCCACGATCGACCGGAGCTCCTACGAGCAGTACTTC
TRBV7-2	NA	NA	TRBJ2-7	CASSLTGYEQYF	TGTGCCAGCAGCTTAACAGGTTACGAGCAGTACTTC
TRBV2	few	TRBD2	TRBJ2-1	CASRRAGGPGNEQFF	TGTGCCAGCAGGCGGGCGGGAGGGCCGGGGAATGAGCAGTTCTTC
TRBV30	NA	NA	TRBJ2-3	CAWSDGTTDTQYF	TGTGCCTGGAGTGACGGGACAACAGATACGCAGTATTTT
TRBV11-2	NA	NA	TRBJ2-1	CASSLDRIRNEQFF	TGTGCCAGCAGCTTAGATCGGATCAGGAATGAGCAGTTCTTC
TRBV5-1	NA	NA	TRBJ2-7	CASSPPIGRGDEQYF	TGCGCCAGCAGCCCCCCGATAGGACGGGGAGACGAGCAGTACTTC
TRBV5-4	NA	TRBD1	TRBJ1-1	CASSPPGDRGNTEAFF	TGTGCCAGCAGCCCGCCCGGGGACAGGGGGAACACTGAAGCTTTCTTT
TRBV29-1	NA	TRBD1	TRBJ1-2	CSVHTLRQGRGLTPGYTF	TGCAGCGTCCATACGTTGAGACAGGGTCGGGGGCTAACACCTGGCTACACCTTC
TRBV29-1	NA	NA	TRBJ2-1	CSVEDRWFRFF	TGCAGCGTTGAAGATCGGTGGTTTCGGTTCTTC